The 26 T cell receptor beta chains reported below all come from one sample, sequenced in a study of T cell responses to AZD1222 COVID-19 vaccine. The repertoire was sequenced with immunoSEQ multiplex PCR; TCRdb's copy has only in-frame clones and lacks some. The table lists 110,000 to 150,000 clones, 88% of them singletons, with 3.1% in the top ten. The starting material was peripheral blood, obtained 28 days after the second AZD1222 dose. These receptors all stem from an adult who received the AZD1222 COVID-19 vaccine.

The J gene is TRBJ2-3, the V gene TRBV11-2; 10 nucleotides align to TRBD1. Germline assignment: CDR1 SGHAT and CDR2 FQNNGV. V lost 0 bases and J lost 6; bases outside the gene matches: 9. CDR3 length equals 17 residues. The CDR3 region is CASSLDRTGTGADTQYF. The CDR3 bases are TGTGCCAGCAGCTTAGACCGGACCGGGACAGGGGCCGATACGCAGTATTTT. Supplemented by reference TRBV11-2 and TRBJ2-3, the full variable domain reads EAGVAQSPRYKIIEKRQSVAFWCNPISGHATLYWYQQILGQGPKLLIQFQNNGVVDDSQLPKDRFSAERLKGVDSTLKIQPAKLEDSAVYLCASSLDRTGTGADTQYFGPGTRLTVL.

V and J are TRBV9 and TRBJ2-2, with D unresolved. Germline V CDR1 and CDR2: SGDLS, YYNGEE. CDR3 length equals 13 residues. V was clipped by 1 base and J by 3 bases, with 4 bases between them. The CDR3 DNA sequence: TGTGCCAGCAGCGTATCGGACACCGGGGAGCTGTTTTTT. The encoded protein is CASSVSDTGELFF.

The V and J genes are TRBV27 and TRBJ1-2, with D hard to call. The V end was cut by 6 bases, the J end by 10 bases, with 12 bases between. The CDR3 loop spans 11 amino acids. Germline CDR1 reads MNHEY; CDR2 reads SMNVEV (reference sequence). CDR3 DNA sequence: TGTGCCAGCAGAATCAACCGGGTCTACACCTTC. As protein: CASRINRVYTF.

The V call is TRBV7-3, the J call TRBJ2-1, with 9 bases that match TRBD2. Germline loops: CDR1 SGHTA, CDR2 FQGTGA. The CDR3 has 15 amino acids. V lost 3 bases to trimming and J lost 7 bases; unmatched junction nucleotides: 7. CDR3 nucleotide sequence: TGTGCCAGCAGCTTCGGGGTAGCGGGAGTAAATGAGCAGTTCTTC. This codes for CASSFGVAGVNEQFF.

The rearrangement joins TRBV6-5 to TRBJ1-2; possibly TRBD1 for D (5 bases). Trimming removed 7 bases at V and 8 bases at J, with 23 bases between. Germline values: CDR1 MNHEY, CDR2 SVGAGI. This CDR3 has 15 residues. CDR3: CASTRGGERGKGYTF. CDR3 in DNA: TGTGCCAGCACCCGGGGGGGGGAGAGAGGCAAAGGCTACACCTTC.

The J gene is TRBJ2-5, the V gene TRBV5-1; 11 bases are a match to TRBD1. This CDR3 has 15 residues. V trimming: 3 bases; J trimming: 5 bases; junction bases outside the gene matches: 6. Per the germline V gene, CDR1 is SGHRS and CDR2 is YFSETQ. The CDR3 region has the DNA TGCGCCAGCAGCTCCGGACAGGGGGCCAGGGAGACCCAGTACTTC. Its translation: CASSSGQGARETQYF.

The chain uses TRBV2 and TRBJ1-5; D gene uncertain. The V and J ends lost 8 bases and 7 bases respectively, with 9 bases between them. The CDR3 runs to 11 residues. Germline V gene data show CDR1 as SNHLY and CDR2 as FYNNEI. This CDR3 is CASGRNQPQHF. Here the CDR3 DNA reads TGTGCCAGCGGTAGAAACCAGCCCCAGCATTTT.

The chain joins TRBV19 to TRBJ1-1, with a weak D call TRBD1 (5 bases). CDR3 length: 16 residues. V lost 3 bases and J lost 8, with 22 bases in between. Germline V gene lookup returns CDR1 LNHDA and CDR2 SQIVND (reference sequence). The CDR3 is CASSMTPGRLVGEAFF. The CDR3 nucleotides are TGTGCCAGTAGTATGACCCCGGGACGACTGGTGGGAGAAGCTTTCTTT.

The V gene is TRBV9, the J gene TRBJ2-6, with D unclear. With 4 bases removed from V and 2 bases from J, the gap between germline ends came to 16 bases. CDR1 and CDR2 from the germline V gene are SGDLS and YYNGEE. The CDR3 runs to 17 residues. CDR3 loop: CASSSLSGIAGANVLTF. The CDR3, as DNA: TGTGCCAGCAGCTCTCTAAGTGGAATTGCTGGGGCCAACGTCCTGACTTTC.

This chain links TRBV11-3 with TRBJ2-1; D not certain. Deletions cut 0 bases from V and 2 bases from J, with 8 bases between. CDR3 length equals 15 residues. Germline CDR1 reads SGHNT; CDR2 reads YENEEA. In DNA, the CDR3 is TGTGCCAGCAGCTTAGATTTCCGGCCCTACAATGAGCAGTTCTTC. It encodes CASSLDFRPYNEQFF.

J is TRBJ1-2 and V is TRBV2; perhaps TRBD1 as D (5 bases). V was shortened by 1 base and J by 7 bases, with 19 bases between the two germline ends. The CDR3 contains 16 residues. From germline, CDR1 is SNHLY and CDR2 FYNNEI. The CDR3 here is CASSEDWGRAWRGYTF. The CDR3 DNA reads TGTGCCAGCAGTGAAGATTGGGGACGAGCTTGGCGTGGCTACACCTTC.

This clone was observed a few times. The CDR3 spells CASNKSYIDAPYEQYF. The CDR3, as DNA: TGTGCCAGCAACAAGTCCTATATCGATGCGCCCTACGAGCAGTACTTC. The gene calls are TRBV7-3 and TRBJ2-7; D unclear. The CDR3 is made up of 16 amino acids. V lost 7 bases and J lost 2, with 21 bases in between. Per germline, CDR1 SGHTA and CDR2 FQGTGA.

The chain joins TRBV2 to TRBJ1-2; no clear D gene. Germline V gene sequence: CDR1 SNHLY, CDR2 FYNNEI. The CDR3 runs to 10 residues. V dropped 1 base and J dropped 8 bases, with 2 bases sitting between them. CDR3 amino acids: CASSEEGYTF. The DNA of the CDR3 is TGTGCCAGCAGTGAAGAAGGCTACACCTTC.

V gene TRBV3-1 (or the pseudogene TRBV3-2) combines with J gene TRBJ2-3; 8 bases fit TRBD2. After removal of 0 bases from V and 3 bases from J, the junction contained 8 bases not matched to a gene. Germline CDR1 reads LGHDT; CDR2 reads YNNKEL (reference sequence). The CDR3 contains 17 residues. CDR3 region: CASSQDLSSGGTDTQYF. The CDR3 DNA reads as TGTGCCAGCAGCCAAGATCTTTCCAGCGGGGGAACAGATACGCAGTATTTT.

V gene TRBV11-2 combines with J gene TRBJ1-1, with D tentatively TRBD1 (5 bases). Germline assignment: CDR1 SGHAT and CDR2 FQNNGV. The V and J ends lost 0 bases and 12 bases respectively, with 8 bases between them. The CDR3 length is 11 residues. The CDR3, as DNA: TGTGCCAGCAGCTTAGACAGGGTGTCTTTCTTT. Translating gives CASSLDRVSFF.

The J gene is TRBJ2-1, the V gene TRBV11-2, with 10 bases identical to TRBD2. This CDR3 spans 15 amino acids. Germline V gene data show CDR1 as SGHAT and CDR2 as FQNNGV. V gave up 3 bases and J gave up 5 bases; unmatched junction bases: 4. CDR3 region: CASSFLAGVHNEQFF. The DNA of the CDR3 is TGTGCCAGCAGCTTTCTAGCGGGAGTTCACAATGAGCAGTTCTTC.

The chain carries TRBV28 and TRBJ2-1; 7 bases line up with TRBD2. The CDR3 loop spans 15 amino acids. With V trimmed by 1 base and J by 7 bases, 7 bases remained unmatched. Germline V gene data show CDR1 as MDHEN and CDR2 as SYDVKM. In DNA, the CDR3 is TGTGCCAGCAGTTTATCCCCGGGACTACCTAATGAGCAGTTCTTC. It is translated as CASSLSPGLPNEQFF. Full variable domain (remainder filled in from reference TRBV28 and TRBJ2-1): DVKVTQSSRYLVKRTGEKVFLECVQDMDHENMFWYRQDPGLGLRLIYFSYDVKMKEKGDIPEGYSVSREKKERFSLILESASTNQTSMYLCASSLSPGLPNEQFFGPGTRLTVL.

The V and J genes are TRBV6-2 or TRBV6-3 and TRBJ2-3; the D gene is possibly TRBD2 (6 bases). Germline assignment: CDR1 MNHEY and CDR2 SVGEGT. V dropped 0 bases and J dropped 0 bases, with 16 bases sitting between them. This CDR3 has 18 amino acids. The CDR3 DNA sequence: TGTGCCAGCAGTTACTCGATCGGAGGGTACTCTAGCACAGATACGCAGTATTTT. Its protein is CASSYSIGGYSSTDTQYF.

V and J are TRBV11-1 and TRBJ1-1; D remains ambiguous. CDR3 size: 15 residues. V lost 1 base, J lost 2 bases, and 11 bases lay in between. Germline V gene lookup returns CDR1 SGHAT and CDR2 FQDESV (reference sequence). CDR3 in DNA: TGTGCCAGCAGCTTAGAGGGAGATAGAAACACTGAAGCTTTCTTT. Translated: CASSLEGDRNTEAFF.

The DNA for the CDR3 is TGCGCCAGCAGTGCTCACCTGGGTGGCGAGCAGTACTTC. Amino acids: CASSAHLGGEQYF. V is TRBV10-1 and J is TRBJ2-7; the D is unclear. CDR3 length equals 13 residues. Germline V gene lookup returns CDR1 WNHNN and CDR2 SYGVQD (reference sequence). V gave up 4 bases and J gave up 6 bases, with 13 bases separating them.

This clone has just a few counts. CDR3 sequence (DNA): TGCGCCAGCAAAAGACAGGGGGCGATGAACACTGAAGCTTTCTTT. It is translated as CASKRQGAMNTEAFF. The chain joins TRBV5-1 to TRBJ1-1, with TRBD1 matching 10 bases. The V segment lost 6 bases and the J segment 0 bases; nucleotides outside the gene matches: 5. The CDR3 has 15 residues. In germline, CDR1 is SGHRS, CDR2 YFSETQ.

The chain couples TRBV11-2 to TRBJ2-7; 14 bases align to TRBD2. This CDR3 has 18 amino acids. The trim removed 5 bases at V and 6 bases at J, leaving 15 bases unmatched. CDR1 and CDR2 from the germline V gene are SGHAT and FQNNGV. The CDR3 region is CASSPRLAGGLLFAEQYF. Written as DNA, the CDR3 is TGTGCCAGCAGCCCCAGACTAGCGGGGGGGCTCCTATTTGCCGAGCAGTACTTC.

This clone was observed once. The chain carries TRBV27 and TRBJ2-5; D is uncertain. The germline CDR1 and CDR2 sequences are MNHEY and SMNVEV (reference sequence). Trimming shortened V by 2 bases and J by 4 bases, and 5 bases separated the two germline ends. The CDR3 has 12 amino acids. The CDR3 nucleotides are TGTGCCAGCAGTTTAAATGGAGAGACCCAGTACTTC. This codes for CASSLNGETQYF.

V gene TRBV5-1 combines with J gene TRBJ2-3; 10 positions agree with TRBD2. Germline CDR1 and CDR2: SGHRS and YFSETQ. V shed 4 bases and J 6 bases; nucleotides not matched to a gene: 11. The CDR3 sequence is 16 residues long. The chain's CDR3 is CASSGGLAGVLDTQYF. Written as DNA, the CDR3 is TGCGCCAGCAGCGGCGGCCTAGCGGGAGTGTTGGATACGCAGTATTTT.

V usage is TRBV5-1 and J usage is TRBJ2-5, with no clear D. The CDR3 consists of 14 residues. Trimming took off 0 bases at V and 1 base at J, with 7 bases between the two ends. Germline CDR1 reads SGHRS; CDR2 reads YFSETQ. CDR3 nucleotides: TGCGCCAGCAGCTTGGCGGCAGCCCAAGAGACCCAGTACTTC. This codes for CASSLAAAQETQYF.

The chain combines TRBV4-3 with TRBJ2-5; 7 bases agree with TRBD2. V lost 1 base, J lost 2 bases, and 7 bases stayed unmatched. The V gene's germline CDR1 is LGHNA and CDR2 YSLEER. The CDR3 spans 16 residues. This CDR3 is CASSQGDRGVQETQYF. The CDR3 nucleotides read TGCGCCAGCAGCCAAGGCGACCGGGGGGTTCAAGAGACCCAGTACTTC.